A selection of T cell receptor beta chains follows, all from one sample in a study of blood T cell repertoires in COVID-19. Clones were read by immunoSEQ multiplex PCR, and TCRdb kept only the in-frame ones, dropping some. The sample carries around 99,000 clones, 90% to 95% recorded once. The source material was peripheral blood. These receptors originate from a woman aged 25 to 45 with acute or convalescent COVID-19. Each CDR3 is given with its conserved first and last residue. Fields, in order: clone size, V gene, D gene, J gene, CDR3 protein, CDR3 DNA. D genes are given only for firm matches. Clone size is shown for a subset of rows, as once, few, many or a class of expanded clone.

NA	TRBV7-2	TRBD2	TRBJ2-3	CASSPRISGGTQYF	TGTGCCAGCAGCCCCCGAATCAGCGGGGGCACGCAGTATTTT
NA	TRBV14	NA	TRBJ2-7	CASSQESPRFREQYF	TGTGCCAGCAGCCAAGAGTCCCCCCGGTTCCGCGAGCAGTACTTC
NA	TRBV6-6	NA	TRBJ1-1	CASITPQALNTEAFF	TGTGCCAGCATTACCCCACAGGCGCTGAACACTGAAGCTTTCTTT
once	TRBV5-4	TRBD1	TRBJ2-3	CASSLGGGSRGDTQYF	TGTGCCAGCAGCTTGGGAGGGGGCAGTCGGGGAGATACGCAGTATTTT
NA	TRBV7-6	NA	TRBJ2-7	CASSFRTQDIYEQYF	TGTGCCAGCAGCTTCCGGACACAGGACATCTACGAGCAGTACTTC
once	TRBV27	TRBD1	TRBJ2-3	CASSFLTGVFGTDTQYF	TGTGCCAGCAGTTTTCTCACAGGGGTCTTCGGCACAGATACGCAGTATTTT
NA	TRBV7-6	TRBD1	TRBJ2-7	CASSQGQDSSYEQYF	TGTGCCAGCAGCCAAGGACAGGATAGCTCCTACGAGCAGTACTTC
NA	TRBV18	NA	TRBJ2-3	CASSISRLVLYRTDTQYF	TGTGCCAGCTCGATATCTCGGCTAGTCCTCTACCGCACAGATACGCAGTATTTT
NA	TRBV4-1	NA	TRBJ1-1	CASSPSPVGGYTEAFF	TGCGCCAGCAGCCCCTCTCCCGTGGGGGGTTACACTGAAGCTTTCTTT
NA	TRBV6-5	NA	TRBJ1-2	CASGGALYGYTF	TGTGCCAGCGGGGGGGCTCTCTATGGCTACACCTTC
NA	TRBV2	TRBD2	TRBJ2-1	CASNFFGTSVYEQFF	TGTGCCAGCAACTTTTTTGGGACTAGCGTGTATGAGCAGTTCTTC
NA	TRBV7-2	TRBD1	TRBJ1-5	CASRPTGAQHQPQHF	TGTGCCAGCAGACCGACAGGGGCCCAGCATCAGCCCCAGCATTTT
once	TRBV7-8	TRBD2	TRBJ2-5	CASSSPGGQTQYF	TGTGCCAGCAGCTCTCCGGGGGGGCAGACCCAGTACTTC
NA	TRBV4-3	NA	TRBJ1-6	CASSQVEGEAFSPLHF	TGCGCCAGCAGCCAAGTAGAGGGAGAGGCATTTTCACCCCTCCACTTT
NA	TRBV7-8	NA	TRBJ2-1	CASSLVTGASNEQFF	TGTGCCAGCAGCTTAGTAACGGGAGCCAGTAATGAGCAGTTCTTC
NA	TRBV4-3	TRBD2	TRBJ2-2	CASSHSGQNTGELFF	TGCGCCAGCAGCCATAGCGGGCAGAACACCGGGGAGCTGTTTTTT
NA	TRBV18	NA	TRBJ1-1	CASSPGVGEAEAFF	TGTGCCAGCTCCCCAGGGGTAGGGGAGGCTGAAGCTTTCTTT
NA	TRBV7-7	TRBD2	TRBJ2-1	CASSSMTSGSPNEQFF	TGTGCTAGCAGCTCGATGACTAGCGGGAGTCCCAATGAGCAGTTCTTC
NA	TRBV4-3	TRBD1	TRBJ2-4	CASSQRGAGGLNIQYF	TGCGCCAGCAGCCAGAGAGGAGCAGGGGGCTTGAACATTCAGTACTTC
NA	TRBV7-9	NA	TRBJ2-3	CASSLGSPDTQYF	TGTGCCAGCAGCTTAGGGAGTCCAGATACGCAGTATTTT
NA	TRBV27	NA	TRBJ2-7	CASSLLGQGSYEQYF	TGTGCCAGCAGTTTATTAGGGCAGGGCTCCTACGAGCAGTACTTC
NA	TRBV9	NA	TRBJ2-1	CASSVAPGGSSYNEQFF	TGTGCCAGCAGCGTAGCACCAGGAGGTAGCTCCTACAATGAGCAGTTCTTC
NA	TRBV7-8	NA	TRBJ1-1	CASSLVPVEEAFF	TGTGCCAGCAGCTTAGTGCCGGTCGAGGAAGCTTTCTTT
NA	TRBV6-6	TRBD1	TRBJ1-3	CASSTDRVWDGNTIYF	TGTGCCAGCAGTACGGACAGGGTTTGGGATGGAAACACCATATATTTT
NA	TRBV21-1	NA	TRBJ2-6	CASSSGTPTSGANVLTF	TGTGCCAGCAGCAGCGGGACTCCCACCTCTGGGGCCAACGTCCTGACTTTC
NA	TRBV2	TRBD2	TRBJ2-2	CASSPRTSGYTGELFF	TGTGCCAGCAGTCCCAGGACTAGCGGCTACACCGGGGAGCTGTTTTTT
NA	TRBV11-2	NA	TRBJ1-2	CASSSAGGYGYTF	TGTGCCAGCAGCTCCGCGGGCGGCTATGGCTACACCTTC
NA	TRBV5-4	NA	TRBJ2-1	CASSVGNYNEQFF	TGTGCCAGCAGTGTCGGGAACTACAATGAGCAGTTCTTC
NA	TRBV28	TRBD1	TRBJ1-5	CASSQPTGTSLGNQPQHF	TGTGCCAGCAGTCAGCCGACAGGGACAAGCCTGGGCAATCAGCCCCAGCATTTT
NA	TRBV7-9	NA	TRBJ1-4	CASSPPGLFEKLFF	TGTGCCAGCAGCCCCCCGGGGTTATTTGAAAAACTGTTTTTT
NA	TRBV7-2	TRBD1	TRBJ2-7	CASSLTGALSYEQYF	TGTGCCAGCAGCTTAACAGGGGCTCTATCCTACGAGCAGTACTTC
NA	TRBV24-1	TRBD2	TRBJ2-1	CATGTSGGYNEQFF	TGTGCCACCGGGACTAGCGGGGGGTACAATGAGCAGTTCTTC
NA	TRBV7-9	TRBD2	TRBJ2-2	CASSRLAGDLANTGELFF	TGTGCCAGCAGCCGACTAGCGGGAGACCTCGCGAACACCGGGGAGCTGTTTTTT
NA	TRBV5-1	TRBD2	TRBJ2-2	CASSSSGITGELFF	TGCGCCAGCAGCTCCAGCGGGATCACCGGGGAGCTGTTTTTT
NA	TRBV24-1	TRBD1	TRBJ2-1	CATKDRAYNEQFF	TGTGCCACCAAGGACAGGGCCTACAATGAGCAGTTCTTC
NA	TRBV25-1	TRBD1	TRBJ1-1	CASSVTGGPDTEAFF	TGTGCCAGCAGTGTGACAGGGGGGCCGGACACTGAAGCTTTCTTT
once	TRBV7-7	NA	TRBJ1-4	CASSLNLNEKLFF	TGTGCCAGCAGCTTAAACTTAAATGAAAAACTGTTTTTT
NA	TRBV23-1	NA	TRBJ1-6	CASSQFLLGGLRFSSPLHF	TGCGCCAGCAGTCAATTCCTACTAGGGGGTCTTCGGTTCAGTTCACCCCTCCACTTT
NA	TRBV29-1	TRBD1	TRBJ2-7	CSVELEGARNYEQYF	TGCAGCGTTGAATTAGAGGGGGCCCGTAACTACGAGCAGTACTTC
NA	TRBV7-8	TRBD1	TRBJ1-1	CASSTTGEGNTEAFF	TGTGCCAGCAGCACAACAGGGGAAGGGAACACTGAAGCTTTCTTT
NA	TRBV21-1	NA	TRBJ1-2	CASSRIRGRGRNYGYTF	TGTGCCAGCAGCAGAATCAGGGGGCGCGGACGTAACTATGGCTACACCTTC
NA	TRBV19	TRBD1	TRBJ2-5	CASSALGQGAAVETQYF	TGTGCCAGTAGTGCCCTTGGACAGGGGGCAGCGGTCGAGACCCAGTACTTC
NA	TRBV27	TRBD1	TRBJ1-3	CASSPRQGSGNTIYF	TGTGCCAGCAGTCCGCGACAGGGGTCTGGAAACACCATATATTTT
NA	TRBV3-1/TRBV3-2	NA	TRBJ2-1	CASSPGKGSKQFF	TGTGCCAGCAGCCCGGGAAAGGGCTCTAAGCAGTTCTTC
NA	TRBV5-1	TRBD2	TRBJ2-3	CASSPGLVDTQYF	TGCGCCAGCAGCCCGGGACTAGTCGATACGCAGTATTTT
NA	TRBV4-1	TRBD1	TRBJ1-3	CASSQDRVRQGVEDTIYF	TGCGCCAGCAGCCAAGATCGGGTTAGGCAGGGGGTAGAAGACACCATATATTTT
few	TRBV18	NA	TRBJ1-2	CASSVSDGYGYTF	TGTGCCAGCTCGGTTTCAGATGGCTATGGCTACACCTTC
NA	TRBV5-6	NA	TRBJ1-2	CASSLAGGYTF	TGTGCCAGCAGCTTGGCCGGGGGCTACACCTTC